This TCR beta chain was retrieved from a study of memory B cells and T cells in multiple sclerosis. Study results and limitations: Shared clonotype counts depended on differing compartment clone-set sizes and were normalized.

This table comes from immunoSEQ multiplex PCR, and its TCRdb copy is limited to in-frame clones, with some not included. The profile shows under 50,000 clones, around 79% of them singletons. On this clone itself: Its cognate antigen is unknown.

Stimulus-free culture yielded autoproliferating CFSE-dim and non-proliferating CFSE-high T cells, each sequenced separately. Pooled replicate wells came from around 50 million CFSE-labeled PBMCs cultured about seven days without stimulus. PBMCs were labeled with roughly 0.49 uM CFSE and cultured without exogenous stimuli. V gave up 1 base and J gave up 4 bases, with 10 bases separating them. The CDR3 is made up of 14 amino acids. Germline V gene sequence: CDR1 SGHTA, CDR2 FQGNSA. This clonotype was obtained from a human donor with multiple sclerosis. V and J are TRBV7-2 and TRBJ1-1; TRBD1 might be the D (5 bases). Sequencing input: PBMCs from blood kept in culture. CDR3 sequence: CASSLEGDGTEAFF. The CDR3 bases are TGTGCCAGCAGCTTAGAAGGGGACGGCACTGAAGCTTTCTTT.